The next 2 T cell receptor beta chains were all read from a single sample in a study of identifying expanded T cells in peripheral blood. Method: immunoSEQ multiplex PCR; TCRdb's copy keeps in-frame clones and lacks some. Among about 78,000 clones, approximately 85% were seen once, and the ten largest hold about 20%. The sequenced sample consisted of blood. The receptors here all came from a person aged 18 to 70 in good health.

The chain employs TRBV7-2 and TRBJ2-7, with D uncertain. V was trimmed by 4 bases and J by 4 bases, leaving 14 bases between them. The CDR3 extends over 14 amino acids. Looked up from germline, CDR1 is SGHTA and CDR2 is FQGNSA. CDR3 loop: CASSSTTRVYEQYF. The CDR3 DNA is TGTGCCAGCAGCTCGACGACAAGAGTATACGAGCAGTACTTC. Full variable domain (rest looked up from reference TRBV7-2 and TRBJ2-7): GAGVSQSPSNKVTEKGKDVELRCDPISGHTALYWYRQSLGQGLEFLIYFQGNSAPDKSGLPSDRFSAERTGGSVSTLTIQRTQQEDSAVYLCASSSTTRVYEQYFGPGTRLTVT.

This chain connects TRBV10-3 to TRBJ2-7; 8 positions match TRBD1. The V gene end was trimmed by 6 bases and the J gene end by 6 bases; junction bases not matched to a gene: 10. This CDR3 spans 14 amino acids. Germline V gene lookup returns CDR1 ENHRY and CDR2 SYGVKD. Written as DNA, the CDR3 is TGTGCCATCAGCTACTTGGACAGGGACTCCGAGCAGTACTTC. As protein: CAISYLDRDSEQYF.